Listed below are T cell receptor beta chains from one sample, sequenced in a study of blood T cell repertoires in COVID-19. The protocol was immunoSEQ multiplex PCR, while the TCRdb copy is restricted to in-frame clones and leaves out a portion. Among 250,000 or so clones, approximately 86% were seen once, and the ten largest hold roughly 8.5%. Source material: peripheral blood. All receptors come from a middle-aged man with active or convalescent COVID-19. Each CDR3 is given with its conserved first and last residue. Each record gives: D gene, clone size, V gene, J gene, CDR3 protein, CDR3 DNA. A D gene is named only where the DNA matches it firmly. Size is omitted from some rows. Given values are once, few, many or a class for expanded clones.

TRBD2	NA	TRBV9	TRBJ2-1	CASSVGLTSGILTSAYNEQFF	TGTGCCAGCAGCGTAGGGCTGACTAGCGGAATACTCACTTCGGCCTACAATGAGCAGTTCTTC
NA	NA	TRBV18	TRBJ1-2	CASTFDRDYGYTF	TGTGCCAGCACCTTCGACAGAGACTATGGCTACACCTTC
NA	few	TRBV6-5	TRBJ1-5	CASSAGKGHQPQHF	TGTGCCAGCAGCGCAGGGAAGGGGCATCAGCCCCAGCATTTT
TRBD1	NA	TRBV19	TRBJ1-5	CASSPDRVGDQPQHF	TGTGCCAGTAGCCCTGACAGGGTCGGGGATCAGCCCCAGCATTTT
NA	NA	TRBV11-2	TRBJ1-6	CASSLELSPLHF	TGTGCCAGCAGCTTAGAATTATCACCCCTCCACTTT
TRBD1	NA	TRBV12-3/TRBV12-4	TRBJ2-1	CASRPTGGNEQFF	TGTGCCAGCAGGCCGACAGGGGGCAATGAGCAGTTCTTC
NA	NA	TRBV7-9	TRBJ1-1	CASSAYTKGTEAFF	TGTGCCAGCTCCGCATACACAAAGGGGACTGAAGCTTTCTTT
NA	few	TRBV5-7	TRBJ1-3	CASSSGNLGSGNTIYF	TGTGCCAGCAGCTCGGGGAATCTAGGGTCTGGAAACACCATATATTTT
NA	NA	TRBV6-5	TRBJ1-2	CASSYSVRNYGYTF	TGTGCCAGCAGTTACTCGGTACGGAACTATGGCTACACCTTC
TRBD1	NA	TRBV10-3	TRBJ2-7	CATQTDRGAYEQYF	TGTGCCACCCAAACCGACAGGGGGGCCTACGAGCAGTACTTC
TRBD1	NA	TRBV11-3	TRBJ2-5	CASSVGDRLQETQYF	TGTGCCAGCAGCGTAGGGGACAGACTACAAGAGACCCAGTACTTC
TRBD1	NA	TRBV27	TRBJ1-1	CASRQQGPSSEAFF	TGTGCCAGCAGGCAACAGGGGCCGTCGAGTGAAGCTTTCTTT
TRBD2	NA	TRBV13	TRBJ2-4	CASSLEGLAGGSAKNIQYF	TGTGCCAGCAGCTTAGAAGGTCTAGCGGGAGGGTCCGCCAAAAACATTCAGTACTTC
NA	few	TRBV5-6	TRBJ1-2	CASSLVTEGSDGYTF	TGTGCCAGCAGCTTGGTGACTGAGGGATCGGATGGCTACACCTTC
TRBD1	NA	TRBV24-1	TRBJ2-7	CATARDRDPYEQYF	TGTGCCACCGCCCGGGACAGGGACCCCTACGAGCAGTACTTC
TRBD1	few	TRBV2	TRBJ2-7	CASRDRVVGEQYF	TGTGCCAGCAGGGACAGGGTTGTGGGGGAGCAGTACTTC
TRBD1	NA	TRBV27	TRBJ1-2	CASSEQGGGGYTF	TGTGCCAGCAGTGAACAGGGGGGTGGTGGCTACACCTTC
TRBD1	NA	TRBV7-3	TRBJ1-1	CASSSDRAAEAFF	TGTGCCAGCAGCTCGGACAGGGCGGCTGAAGCTTTCTTT
NA	once	TRBV7-2	TRBJ1-1	CASSQIHREITEAFF	TGTGCCAGCAGCCAAATCCACAGGGAAATCACTGAAGCTTTCTTT
TRBD2	NA	TRBV27	TRBJ2-2	CASSLLGVSGVPGELFF	TGTGCCAGCAGTTTATTAGGCGTTAGCGGGGTCCCCGGGGAGCTGTTTTTT
TRBD1	NA	TRBV5-4	TRBJ2-2	CASSPRQGANTGELFF	TGTGCCAGCAGCCCCCGACAGGGGGCGAACACCGGGGAGCTGTTTTTT
TRBD2	NA	TRBV7-6	TRBJ2-7	CASSPRGGSYEQYF	TGTGCCAGCAGCCCCCGCGGGGGCTCCTACGAGCAGTACTTC
TRBD1	NA	TRBV4-2	TRBJ2-7	CASSQDHRGPEQYF	TGTGCCAGCAGCCAAGATCACAGGGGGCCCGAGCAGTACTTC
NA	NA	TRBV19	TRBJ2-1	CASSLGGVNEQFF	TGTGCCAGTAGCCTAGGAGGGGTCAATGAGCAGTTCTTC
TRBD1	few	TRBV29-1	TRBJ1-2	CSVRQGVEGYTF	TGCAGCGTGCGACAGGGAGTGGAGGGCTACACCTTC
NA	once	TRBV6-2/TRBV6-3	TRBJ1-2	CASSYSDYGYTF	TGTGCCAGCAGTTATTCGGACTATGGCTACACCTTC
NA	NA	TRBV11-3	TRBJ2-7	CASSLGGIPSGEQYF	TGTGCCAGCAGCTTAGGGGGTATCCCCTCGGGGGAGCAGTACTTC
TRBD1	NA	TRBV30	TRBJ1-2	CAWSGEGTVSHTF	TGTGCCTGGAGTGGAGAGGGGACAGTCTCTCACACCTTC
NA	NA	TRBV18	TRBJ1-3	CASSPSKGTSGNTIYF	TGTGCCAGCTCACCATCAAAAGGGACTTCTGGAAACACCATATATTTT
TRBD2	once	TRBV28	TRBJ2-3	CASSSASGTDTQYF	TGTGCCAGCAGTTCAGCTAGCGGGACGGATACGCAGTATTTT
NA	NA	TRBV4-1	TRBJ1-3	CASSRSRQPGSGNTIYF	TGCGCCAGCAGCCGATCCAGACAGCCGGGCTCTGGAAACACCATATATTTT
TRBD1	NA	TRBV6-4	TRBJ2-3	CASSRDRITDTQYF	TGTGCCAGCTCGCGGGACAGGATCACAGATACGCAGTATTTT
NA	few	TRBV18	TRBJ1-1	CASSFTRAQTEAFF	TGTGCCAGCTCATTTACCAGGGCCCAAACTGAAGCTTTCTTT
NA	NA	TRBV20-1	TRBJ1-2	CSASYSFYGYTF	TGCAGTGCTAGTTACAGCTTCTATGGCTACACCTTC
NA	NA	TRBV4-1	TRBJ1-1	CASSPGQTNTEAFF	TGCGCCAGCAGCCCAGGACAGACCAACACTGAAGCTTTCTTT
NA	NA	TRBV30	TRBJ2-7	CAWIRMGGNEQYF	TGTGCCTGGATAAGGATGGGGGGAAACGAGCAGTACTTC
NA	NA	TRBV5-1	TRBJ2-5	CATNPGAQGQETQYF	TGCGCCACCAACCCAGGGGCCCAAGGACAAGAGACCCAGTACTTC
TRBD2	NA	TRBV24-1	TRBJ2-5	CATSDLGGKRGGTQETQYF	TGTGCCACCAGTGATTTAGGTGGGAAGCGGGGGGGGACACAAGAGACCCAGTACTTC
NA	once	TRBV19	TRBJ2-5	CASSMTRGTQYF	TGTGCCAGTAGTATGACTAGGGGGACCCAGTACTTC
TRBD2	NA	TRBV5-3	TRBJ2-5	CARSSRTSGAGRETQYF	TGTGCCAGAAGCTCAAGGACTAGCGGGGCGGGAAGGGAGACCCAGTACTTC